Given below is one TCR beta chain in context. Its antigen is undetermined. The data are from a study of cytomegalovirus exposure and HLA in healthy donors. The CDR3 has 15 residues. CDR1 and CDR2 (germline): SGHRS, YFSETQ. V dropped 3 bases and J dropped 8; count of bases not matched to a gene: 9. PCR was performed using 60 Vbeta and 13 Jbeta primers. Sequencing was performed with immunoSEQ multiplex PCR; in TCRdb, only in-frame clones are kept and a portion is missing. There are approximately 120,000 clones in the sample; around four fifths occur only once, and 20% lies in the top ten. General study points: Reportedly, fewer N-insertions than the roughly 700-donor mean appeared in an Asian-associated ancestry cluster in a later analysis. In a later analysis, several top co-occurrence clusters appeared linked to parvovirus B19, influenza, CMV and Epstein-Barr virus. It was reportedly the case that the classifier diagnosed cytomegalovirus status with high specificity and sensitivity. The authors listed 180 or so TCR beta chains as cytomegalovirus-associated.

The genes are TRBV5-1 and TRBJ2-1; 9 nucleotides align to TRBD2. This receptor was obtained from a man in his late teens or twenties in good health and CMV-seropositive. The sequencing sample was made of PBMCs. CDR3 loop: CASSSGLASGDEQFF. CDR3 nucleotides: TGCGCCAGCAGCTCAGGACTAGCGAGTGGGGATGAGCAGTTCTTC.